The sequence of this T cell receptor (beta chain) was determined in a study of OX40 agonist ivuxolimab in advanced cancers. Sequencing was performed with immunoSEQ multiplex PCR; in TCRdb, only in-frame clones are kept and a portion is missing. Here the sample spans under 75,000 clones, around 85% being singletons. The CDR3 is made up of 12 amino acids. The germline V gene encodes CDR1 SGHDT and CDR2 YYEEEE. V lost 3 bases, J lost 6 bases, and 10 bases lay in between. The timepoints at which blood was sampled were baseline, cycle 4 day 1, and cycle 7 day 1. The V gene is TRBV5-6, the J gene TRBJ2-7; perhaps D is TRBD1 or TRBD2 (6 bases each). This receptor was taken from an adult with an advanced solid tumor such as melanoma, head and neck, liver or kidney cancer. The specimen comprised CD4+ or CD8+ T cells sorted from blood, sampled in a trial of the OX40 agonist ivuxolimab. The CDR3 loop reads CASSYGGLEQYF. The CDR3 DNA reads TGTGCCAGCAGCTACGGGGGCCTCGAGCAGTACTTC.